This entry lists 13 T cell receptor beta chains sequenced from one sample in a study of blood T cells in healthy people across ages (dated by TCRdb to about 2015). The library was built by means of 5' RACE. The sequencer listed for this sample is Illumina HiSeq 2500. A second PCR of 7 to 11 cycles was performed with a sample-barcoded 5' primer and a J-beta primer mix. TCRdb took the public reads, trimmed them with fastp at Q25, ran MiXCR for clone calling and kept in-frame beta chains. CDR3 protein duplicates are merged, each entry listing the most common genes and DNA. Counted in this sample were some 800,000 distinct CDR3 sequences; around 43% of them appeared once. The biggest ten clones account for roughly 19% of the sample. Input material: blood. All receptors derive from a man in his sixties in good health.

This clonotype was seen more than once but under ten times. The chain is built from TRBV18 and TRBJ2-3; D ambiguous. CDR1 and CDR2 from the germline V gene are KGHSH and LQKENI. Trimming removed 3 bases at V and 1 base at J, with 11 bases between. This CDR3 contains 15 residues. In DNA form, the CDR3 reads TGTGCCAGCTCACCGGACGTCGGAGGCACAGATACGCAGTATTTT. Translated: CASSPDVGGTDTQYF.

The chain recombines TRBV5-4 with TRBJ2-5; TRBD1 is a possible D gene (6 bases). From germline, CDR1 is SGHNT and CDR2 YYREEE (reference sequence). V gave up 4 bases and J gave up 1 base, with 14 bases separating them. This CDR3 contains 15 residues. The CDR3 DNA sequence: TGTGCCAGCAGCGCAACGAGACAGGTCCAAGAGACCCAGTACTTC. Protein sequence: CASSATRQVQETQYF.

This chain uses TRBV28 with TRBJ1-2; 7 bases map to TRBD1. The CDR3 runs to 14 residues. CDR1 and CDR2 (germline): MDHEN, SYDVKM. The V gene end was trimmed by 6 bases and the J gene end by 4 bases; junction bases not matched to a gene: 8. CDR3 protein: CASSRTGLLYGYTF. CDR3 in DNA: TGTGCCAGCAGCCGGACAGGTTTACTCTATGGCTACACCTTC.

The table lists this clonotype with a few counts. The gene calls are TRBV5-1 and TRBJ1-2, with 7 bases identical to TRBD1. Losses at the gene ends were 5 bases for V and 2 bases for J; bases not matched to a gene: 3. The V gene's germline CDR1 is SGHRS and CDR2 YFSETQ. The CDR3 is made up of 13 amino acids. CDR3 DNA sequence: TGCGCCAGCAGGCCGACAGGGAACTATGGCTACACCTTC. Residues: CASRPTGNYGYTF.

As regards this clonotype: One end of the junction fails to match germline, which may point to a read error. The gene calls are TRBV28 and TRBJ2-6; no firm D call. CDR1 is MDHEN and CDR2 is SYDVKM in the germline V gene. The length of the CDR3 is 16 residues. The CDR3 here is CAGSPIGISGANVLTF. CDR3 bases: TGTGCCGGCAGCCCTATAGGTATCTCAGGGGCCAACGTCCTGACTTTC.

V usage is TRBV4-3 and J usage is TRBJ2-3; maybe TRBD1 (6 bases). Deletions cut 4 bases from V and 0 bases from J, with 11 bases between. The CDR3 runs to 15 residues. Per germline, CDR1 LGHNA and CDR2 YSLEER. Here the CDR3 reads CASSPTGWSTDTQYF. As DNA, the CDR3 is TGCGCCAGCAGCCCCACAGGGTGGAGCACAGATACGCAGTATTTT.

The CDR3 loop reads CASSLATGRNEQYF. DNA of the CDR3: TGCGCCAGCAGCTTGGCGACAGGGAGAAACGAGCAGTACTTC. The chain has TRBV5-1 and TRBJ2-7; TRBD1 aligns across 7 bases. Trimming cost V 0 bases and J 5 bases; bases outside gene matches: 5. Germline loops: CDR1 SGHRS, CDR2 YFSETQ. CDR3 length equals 14 residues.

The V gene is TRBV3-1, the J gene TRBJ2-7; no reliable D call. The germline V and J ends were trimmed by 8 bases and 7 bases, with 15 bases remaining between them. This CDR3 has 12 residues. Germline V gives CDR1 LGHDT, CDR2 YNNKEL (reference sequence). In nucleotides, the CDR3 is TGTGCCAGCGGGCAGGCCGGCAATGAGCAGTACTTC. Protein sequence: CASGQAGNEQYF.

The CDR3 loop reads CASSAPQGVMTEAFF. The DNA for the CDR3 is TGTGCCAGCAGCGCCCCACAGGGGGTTATGACTGAAGCTTTCTTT. This sequence joins TRBV6-2 or TRBV6-3 and TRBJ1-1; 8 bases map to TRBD1. The germline V gene encodes CDR1 MNHEY and CDR2 SVGEGT. V dropped 6 bases and J dropped 5; count of bases not matched to a gene: 11. The CDR3 is made up of 15 amino acids.

This CDR3 is CSAKRGTTNEKLFF. In DNA form, the CDR3 reads TGCAGTGCTAAAAGGGGGACAACTAATGAAAAACTGTTTTTT. This chain uses TRBV20-1 with TRBJ1-4; TRBD1 is a possible D gene (6 bases). This CDR3 has 14 amino acids. V lost 4 bases, J lost 0 bases, and 9 bases lay in between. The V gene's germline CDR1 is DFQATT and CDR2 SNEGSKA (reference sequence).

Here the CDR3 DNA reads TGCGCCAGCAGCTTCGGACAGGGCCTTATGAACACTGAAGCTTTCTTT. This codes for CASSFGQGLMNTEAFF. The chain joins TRBV5-1 to TRBJ1-1, with 8 bases identical to TRBD1. With 2 bases clipped from V and 0 bases from J, the junction kept 6 bases outside the gene matches. Germline V CDR1 and CDR2: SGHRS, YFSETQ. The CDR3 contains 16 residues.

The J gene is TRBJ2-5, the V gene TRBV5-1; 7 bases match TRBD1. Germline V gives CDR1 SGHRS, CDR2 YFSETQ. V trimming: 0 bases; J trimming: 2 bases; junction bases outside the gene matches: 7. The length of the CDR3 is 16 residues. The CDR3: CASSLGQGKGQETQYF. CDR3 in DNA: TGCGCCAGCAGCTTGGGACAGGGAAAAGGACAAGAGACCCAGTACTTC.

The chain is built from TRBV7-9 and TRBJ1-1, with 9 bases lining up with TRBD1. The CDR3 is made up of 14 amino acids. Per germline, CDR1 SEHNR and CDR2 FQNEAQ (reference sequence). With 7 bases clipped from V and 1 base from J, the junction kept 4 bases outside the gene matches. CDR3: CASNWGQGNTEAFF. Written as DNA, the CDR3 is TGTGCCAGCAACTGGGGACAGGGGAACACTGAAGCTTTCTTT.